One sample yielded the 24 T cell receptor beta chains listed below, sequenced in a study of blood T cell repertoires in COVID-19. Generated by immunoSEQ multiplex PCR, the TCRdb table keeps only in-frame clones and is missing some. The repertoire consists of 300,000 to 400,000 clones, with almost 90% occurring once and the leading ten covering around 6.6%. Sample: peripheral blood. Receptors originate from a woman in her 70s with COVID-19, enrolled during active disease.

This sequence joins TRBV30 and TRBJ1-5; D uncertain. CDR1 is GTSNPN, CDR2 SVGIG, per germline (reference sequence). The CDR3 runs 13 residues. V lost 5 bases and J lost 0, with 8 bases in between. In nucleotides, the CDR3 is TGTGCCTGGGCCGGTGGTAGCAATCAGCCCCAGCATTTT. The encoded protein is CAWAGGSNQPQHF.

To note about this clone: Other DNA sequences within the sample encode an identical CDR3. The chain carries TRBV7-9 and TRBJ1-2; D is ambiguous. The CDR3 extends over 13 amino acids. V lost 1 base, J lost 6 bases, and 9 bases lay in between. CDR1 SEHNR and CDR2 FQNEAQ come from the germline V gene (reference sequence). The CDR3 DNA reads TGTGCCAGCAGCTTAGGCGAAACCGATGGCTACACCTTC. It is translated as CASSLGETDGYTF.

In nucleotides, the CDR3 is TGTGCCAGCAGTTTATCGCTAGCGGGGAAAAAAGAGACCCAGTACTTC. It yields the protein CASSLSLAGKKETQYF. V usage is TRBV28 and J usage is TRBJ2-5; 9 nucleotides agree with TRBD2. The germline gives CDR1 MDHEN, CDR2 SYDVKM. The length of the CDR3 is 16 residues. V lost 1 base, J lost 3 bases, and 6 bases stayed unmatched.

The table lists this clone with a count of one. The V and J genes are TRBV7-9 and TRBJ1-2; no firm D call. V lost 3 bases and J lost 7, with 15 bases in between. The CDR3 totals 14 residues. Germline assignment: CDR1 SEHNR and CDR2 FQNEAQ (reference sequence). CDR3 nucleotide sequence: TGTGCCAGCAGCTTTTCGGGAGAATTCTCTGGCTACACCTTC. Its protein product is CASSFSGEFSGYTF.

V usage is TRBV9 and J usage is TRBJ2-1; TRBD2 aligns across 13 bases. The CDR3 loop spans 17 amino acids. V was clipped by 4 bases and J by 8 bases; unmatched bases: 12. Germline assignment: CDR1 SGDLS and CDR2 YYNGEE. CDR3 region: CASSSLPGTSGVDEQFF. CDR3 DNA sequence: TGTGCCAGCAGCTCACTCCCCGGGACTAGCGGGGTTGATGAGCAGTTCTTC.

CDR3 nucleotide sequence: TGTGCCAGCAGTTACACGAAATCGGACAGGGGATTAGCTTTCTTT. Its translation is CASSYTKSDRGLAFF. The rearrangement links TRBV6-5 to TRBJ1-1; the match to TRBD1 covers 9 bases. The CDR3 contains 15 residues. Trimming removed 2 bases from V and 10 bases from J; junction bases left unmatched: 11. Germline V gene lookup returns CDR1 MNHEY and CDR2 SVGAGI.

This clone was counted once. The CDR3 DNA follows: TGTGCCACCAGTGATGGGAGCAAAGAGACCCAGTACTTC. Translated: CATSDGSKETQYF. The genes are TRBV24-1 and TRBJ2-5; TRBD2 might be the D (5 bases). This CDR3 is built from 13 residues. Trimming removed 3 bases from V and 3 bases from J, with 7 bases in between. Germline loops: CDR1 KGHDR, CDR2 SFDVKD.

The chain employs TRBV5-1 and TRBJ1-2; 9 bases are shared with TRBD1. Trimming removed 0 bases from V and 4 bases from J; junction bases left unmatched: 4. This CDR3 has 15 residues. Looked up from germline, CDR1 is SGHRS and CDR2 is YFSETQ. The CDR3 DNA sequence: TGCGCCAGCAGCTTGGGACAGGGGGAATCCTATGGCTACACCTTC. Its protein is CASSLGQGESYGYTF.

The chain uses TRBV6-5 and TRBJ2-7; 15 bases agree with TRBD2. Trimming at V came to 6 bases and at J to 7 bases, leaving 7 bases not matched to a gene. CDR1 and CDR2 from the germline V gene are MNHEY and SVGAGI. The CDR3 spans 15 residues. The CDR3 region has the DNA TGTGCCAGCAGAAGGACTAGCGGGGGGGCTAGGGAGCAGTACTTC. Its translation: CASRRTSGGAREQYF.

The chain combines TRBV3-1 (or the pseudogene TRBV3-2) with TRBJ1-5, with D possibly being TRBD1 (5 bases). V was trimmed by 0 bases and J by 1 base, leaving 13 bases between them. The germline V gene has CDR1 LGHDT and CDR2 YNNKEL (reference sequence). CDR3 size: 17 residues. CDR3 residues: CASSQDEGTLSNQPQHF. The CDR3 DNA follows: TGTGCCAGCAGCCAAGACGAGGGGACTCTGAGCAATCAGCCCCAGCATTTT.

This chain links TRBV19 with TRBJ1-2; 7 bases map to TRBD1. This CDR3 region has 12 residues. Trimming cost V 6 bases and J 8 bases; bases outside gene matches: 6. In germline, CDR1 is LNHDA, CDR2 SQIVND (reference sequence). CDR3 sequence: CASSPPGGGYTF. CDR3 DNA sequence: TGTGCCAGTAGCCCTCCAGGGGGAGGCTACACCTTC.

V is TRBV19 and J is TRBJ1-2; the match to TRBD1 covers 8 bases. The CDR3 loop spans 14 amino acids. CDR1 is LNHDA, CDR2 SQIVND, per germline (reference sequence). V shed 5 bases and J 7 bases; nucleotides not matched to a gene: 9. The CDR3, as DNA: TGTGCCAGTAGTCAGGACAGGGTTGAAGCTGGCTACACCTTC. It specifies CASSQDRVEAGYTF.

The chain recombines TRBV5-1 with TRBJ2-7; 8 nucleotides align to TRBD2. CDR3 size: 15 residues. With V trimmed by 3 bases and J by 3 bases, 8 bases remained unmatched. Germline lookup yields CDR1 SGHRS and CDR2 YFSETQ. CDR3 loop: CASSSRESGGYEQYF. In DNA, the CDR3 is TGCGCCAGCAGCTCCCGCGAGAGCGGGGGCTACGAGCAGTACTTC.

DNA of the CDR3: TGTGCCAGCAGTTTAGAGATTTCCACTCCCCAGCATTTT. It codes for CASSLEISTPQHF. V gene TRBV12-3 or TRBV12-4 combines with J gene TRBJ1-5; D ambiguous. V lost 1 base and J lost 10, with 11 bases in between. There are 13 residues in the CDR3.

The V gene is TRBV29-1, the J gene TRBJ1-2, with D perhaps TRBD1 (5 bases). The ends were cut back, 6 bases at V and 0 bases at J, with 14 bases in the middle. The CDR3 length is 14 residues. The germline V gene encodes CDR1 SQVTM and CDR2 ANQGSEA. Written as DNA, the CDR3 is TGCAGCGTGGAGACCCGACAGCCTAACTATGGCTACACCTTC. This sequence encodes CSVETRQPNYGYTF.

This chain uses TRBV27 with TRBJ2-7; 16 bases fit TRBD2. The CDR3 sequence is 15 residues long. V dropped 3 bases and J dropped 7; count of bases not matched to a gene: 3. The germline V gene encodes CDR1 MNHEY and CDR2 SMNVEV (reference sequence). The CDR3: CASSLGLAGGREQYF. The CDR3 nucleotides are TGTGCCAGCAGTTTGGGACTAGCGGGGGGGCGGGAGCAGTACTTC.

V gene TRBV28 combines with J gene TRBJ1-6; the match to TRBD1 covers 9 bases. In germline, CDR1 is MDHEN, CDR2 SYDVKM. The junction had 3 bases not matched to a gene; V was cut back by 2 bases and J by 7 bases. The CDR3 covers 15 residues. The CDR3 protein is CASSLGGQGNSPLHF. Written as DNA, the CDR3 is TGTGCCAGCAGTTTAGGGGGACAGGGAAATTCACCCCTCCACTTT.

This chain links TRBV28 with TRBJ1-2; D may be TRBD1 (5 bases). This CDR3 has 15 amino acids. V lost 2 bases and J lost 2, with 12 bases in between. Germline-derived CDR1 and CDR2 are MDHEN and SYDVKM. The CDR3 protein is CASSLRPSGNYGYTF. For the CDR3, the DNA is TGTGCCAGCAGTTTACGGCCGTCAGGGAACTATGGCTACACCTTC.

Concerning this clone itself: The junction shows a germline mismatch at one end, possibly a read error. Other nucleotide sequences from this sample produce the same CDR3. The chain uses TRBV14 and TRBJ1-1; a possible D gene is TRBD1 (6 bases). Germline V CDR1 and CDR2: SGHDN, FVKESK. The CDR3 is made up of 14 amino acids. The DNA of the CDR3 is TGTGCCAGTAGCCCCCTAAGCAGGGGCACTGAAGCTTTCTTT. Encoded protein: CASSPLSRGTEAFF.

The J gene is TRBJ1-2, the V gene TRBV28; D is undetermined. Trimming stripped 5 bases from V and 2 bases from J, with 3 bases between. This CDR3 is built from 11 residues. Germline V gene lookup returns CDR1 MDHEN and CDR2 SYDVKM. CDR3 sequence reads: CASSLNYGYTF. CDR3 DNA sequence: TGTGCCAGCAGTCTAAACTATGGCTACACCTTC.

CDR3 coding DNA: TGTGCCTGGATTGAACAGAACCAAGAGACCCAGTACTTC. Translated, it gives CAWIEQNQETQYF. This chain connects TRBV30 to TRBJ2-5; the D is unclear. The ends were cut back, 4 bases at V and 0 bases at J, with 9 bases in the middle. The CDR3 totals 13 residues. Germline assignment: CDR1 GTSNPN and CDR2 SVGIG (reference sequence).

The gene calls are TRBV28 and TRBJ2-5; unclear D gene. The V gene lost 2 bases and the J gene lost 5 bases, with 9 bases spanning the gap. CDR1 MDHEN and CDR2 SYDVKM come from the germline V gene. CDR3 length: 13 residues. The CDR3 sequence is CASSLPPSETQYF. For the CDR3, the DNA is TGTGCCAGCAGTTTACCCCCTTCGGAGACCCAGTACTTC.

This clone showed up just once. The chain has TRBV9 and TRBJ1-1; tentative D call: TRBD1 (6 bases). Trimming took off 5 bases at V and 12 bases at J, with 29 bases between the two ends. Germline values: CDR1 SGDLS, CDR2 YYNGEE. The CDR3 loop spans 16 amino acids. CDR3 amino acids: CASSEDSVYHPGNTFF. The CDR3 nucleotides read TGTGCCAGCAGTGAGGACAGTGTATATCATCCGGGAAATACTTTCTTT.

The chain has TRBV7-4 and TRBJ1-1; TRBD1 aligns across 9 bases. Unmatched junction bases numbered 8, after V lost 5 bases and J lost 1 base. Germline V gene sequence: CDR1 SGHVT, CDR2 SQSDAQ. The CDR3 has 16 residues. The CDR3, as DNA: TGTGCCAGCAGCCAGATATGGGACAGGGAGAACACTGAAGCTTTCTTT. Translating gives CASSQIWDRENTEAFF.